This T cell receptor beta chain emerged from a study of blood T cell repertoires in COVID-19. Study-wide background: Samples came from the United States, Italy and Spain, spanning acute and convalescent COVID-19. T cells, B-cell-depleted T cells, or PBMCs supplied cDNA or gDNA.

Sequenced by immunoSEQ multiplex PCR; TCRdb stores in-frame clones only, minus some. The top ten hold approximately 4% of the sample, which has approximately 260,000 clones, roughly 80% seen once. With regard to this clone: At one end, the junction sequence differs from germline, possibly due to a read error.

The CDR3 runs 14 residues. CDR1 and CDR2 (germline): SGHRS, YFSETQ. The sequence came from a woman in her forties with active or convalescent COVID-19. The chain carries TRBV5-1 and TRBJ1-4; D unresolved. The specimen was peripheral blood. The CDR3 is CASSLSGSNEKLFF. The CDR3 DNA sequence: TGCGCCAGCAGCTTGAGCGGTAGTAATGAGAAACTGTTTTTT.